This T cell receptor (beta chain) was recorded in a study of tumor-infiltrating lymphocytes in localized non-small cell lung cancer. Study-level background: The cohort mixed smokers and never-smokers, several histologies, and some post-neoadjuvant-chemotherapy samples. Tumor tissue and non-adjacent uninvolved lung came from each patient. Study-level points and caveats: Different pieces of the same tissue were used for each assay. Only some patients had TCR sequencing, depending on available tissue.

CDR1 is GTSNPN and CDR2 is SVGIG in the germline V gene (reference sequence). CDR3 length: 12 residues. Deletions cut 2 bases from V and 2 bases from J, with 4 bases between. Profiling relied on immunoSEQ multiplex PCR, and the TCRdb table lists in-frame clones only, not all of them. The profile covers approximately 12,000 clones, with about 80% appearing a single time and 17% taken by the ten largest. A note on this clone: What it binds is unknown.

The sequenced material came from uninvolved lung tissue not adjacent to the tumor. The source of this sequence is a human donor with non-small cell lung cancer. The chain combines TRBV30 with TRBJ1-5, with no clear D. The DNA for the CDR3 is TGTGCCTGGAGTAAAGGCAATCAGCCCCAGCATTTT. Translating it yields CAWSKGNQPQHF.